The clone carrying this T cell receptor (beta chain) has at least ten counts. Its matching antigen is unknown. These data come from a study of T cells in Graves' hyperthyroidism and ophthalmopathy. When ophthalmopathy did not progress within 18 months, Graves' hyperthyroidism was considered stable. The length of the CDR3 is 13 residues. Per germline, CDR1 KGHSH and CDR2 LQKENI. J gave up 6 bases and V 3 bases, and 2 bases lay outside the gene matches. TCR beta CDR3 regions were amplified from RNA. The study used the HTBI primer set for a first-round RT-PCR of the TCR CDR3. One entry per CDR3 protein results from TCRdb running MiXCR on the multiplex PCR reads. This table has about 400,000 distinct CDR3 sequences, more than 12% appearing once. Whole-study results and caveats: By a 13 V-J model, ophthalmopathy was set apart from stable hyperthyroidism. Before onset, ophthalmopathy was predicted by the model a median roughly 6.8 months earlier.

The V gene is TRBV18, the J gene TRBJ2-3; TRBD1 agrees at 8 bases. This TCR was sampled from a woman aged 25 to 39 with Graves' hyperthyroidism. Input material: blood. CDR3 nucleotides: TGTGCCAGCTCACCCGACAGGGGCGATACGCAGTATTTT. Amino acid sequence: CASSPDRGDTQYF. The full variable domain, completed using reference TRBV18 and TRBJ2-3, is NAGVMQNPRHLVRRRGQEARLRCSPMKGHSHVYWYRQLPEEGLKFMVYLQKENIIDESGMPKERFSAEFPKEGPSILRIQQVVRGDSAAYFCASSPDRGDTQYFGPGTRLTVL.